Listed below are T cell receptor beta chains from one sample, sequenced in a study of blood T cell repertoires in COVID-19. Sequencing was performed with immunoSEQ multiplex PCR; in TCRdb, only in-frame clones are kept and a portion is missing. The sample consists of some 60,000 clones, 81% of them appearing once. The material sequenced was peripheral blood. The receptors stem from a woman of 80 years or more with active or convalescent COVID-19. The CDR3 runs from the conserved cysteine through the conserved F or W. A D gene is named only where the DNA matches it firmly. Expanded clones get a size class; other rows say once, few or many, or leave the size out.

V gene,J gene,D gene,clone size,CDR3 protein,CDR3 DNA
TRBV5-1,TRBJ1-2,.,.,CASSLVQGDGYTF,TGCGCCAGCAGCTTGGTACAGGGCGATGGCTACACCTTC
TRBV5-7,TRBJ1-2,.,few,CASSKLCGGYGYTF,TGTGCCAGCAGTAAACTTTGTGGAGGCTATGGCTACACCTTC
TRBV6-2/TRBV6-3,TRBJ1-1,TRBD1,.,CASSYGTATEAFF,TGTGCCAGCAGTTACGGGACAGCCACTGAAGCTTTCTTT
TRBV6-1,TRBJ1-2,.,few,CASSVKPQTGQTSYTF,TGTGCCAGCAGTGTCAAGCCTCAGACAGGCCAAACAAGCTACACCTTC
TRBV15,TRBJ1-4,TRBD1,.,CATSTPGQGNEKLFF,TGTGCCACCAGCACCCCGGGACAGGGTAATGAAAAACTGTTTTTT
TRBV6-2/TRBV6-3,TRBJ1-6,TRBD1,.,CASSYRPSGQGGSPLHF,TGTGCCAGCAGTTATAGGCCCTCCGGACAGGGGGGCTCACCCCTCCACTTT
TRBV9,TRBJ2-1,.,.,CASSDGHTYNEQFF,TGTGCCAGCAGCGACGGACATACTTACAATGAGCAGTTCTTC
TRBV6-5,TRBJ1-2,.,.,CASSYWAGSGYTF,TGTGCCAGCAGTTACTGGGCAGGGTCGGGCTACACCTTC
TRBV11-2,TRBJ1-1,.,.,CASSGTLQANTEAFF,TGTGCCAGCAGCGGCACACTCCAGGCGAACACTGAAGCTTTCTTT
TRBV9,TRBJ2-1,.,.,CASSTSSQYNEQFF,TGTGCCAGCAGCACTAGCAGCCAGTACAATGAGCAGTTCTTC
TRBV18,TRBJ2-2,.,.,CASSPGAGSTGELFF,TGTGCCAGCTCACCAGGCGCGGGGAGCACCGGGGAGCTGTTTTTT
TRBV19,TRBJ1-4,.,.,CASLGSGDEKLFF,TGTGCCAGTCTAGGGTCGGGAGATGAAAAACTGTTTTTT
TRBV5-1,TRBJ2-7,.,once,CASSLGLDEQYF,TGCGCCAGCAGCTTGGGGCTGGACGAGCAGTACTTC
TRBV11-2,TRBJ2-7,TRBD2,.,CASSLERGSYEQYF,TGTGCCAGCAGCTTAGAGCGGGGGTCCTACGAGCAGTACTTC
TRBV27,TRBJ1-6,.,once,CASSFWTAPYSPLHF,TGTGCCAGCAGTTTCTGGACAGCACCCTATTCACCCCTCCACTTT
TRBV5-1,TRBJ1-1,TRBD1,once,CASSLGDRVTEAFF,TGCGCCAGCAGCTTGGGGGACAGGGTCACTGAAGCTTTCTTT
TRBV7-2,TRBJ1-2,.,few,CASSPRVTVPYGYTF,TGTGCCAGCAGCCCCAGGGTGACAGTCCCCTATGGCTACACCTTC
TRBV6-1,TRBJ2-7,.,.,CASSEGTSYEQYF,TGTGCCAGCAGTGAAGGGACATCCTACGAGCAGTACTTC
TRBV6-5,TRBJ1-1,.,once,CASRGRGDTEAFF,TGTGCCAGCAGGGGGAGGGGGGACACTGAAGCTTTCTTT
TRBV7-8,TRBJ1-1,.,.,CASSLIPGNTEAFF,TGTGCCAGCAGCTTAATCCCGGGGAACACTGAAGCTTTCTTT
TRBV28,TRBJ1-1,.,.,CASSLPVGGRAEAFF,TGTGCCAGCAGTCTCCCCGTGGGCGGGAGAGCTGAAGCTTTCTTT
TRBV11-2,TRBJ2-7,.,.,CASSLSPGASSEQYF,TGTGCCAGCAGCTTAAGTCCTGGGGCATCATCCGAGCAGTACTTC
TRBV6-5,TRBJ1-2,.,few,CASSPGNSWSYGYTF,TGTGCCAGCAGTCCCGGGAACAGTTGGAGCTATGGCTACACCTTC
TRBV4-1,TRBJ1-1,TRBD1,few,CASSQGQGAVVREAFF,TGCGCCAGCAGCCAGGGACAGGGGGCAGTGGTTAGGGAAGCTTTCTTT
TRBV18,TRBJ2-2,.,once,CASSPTSGPGELFF,TGTGCCAGCTCACCCACAAGTGGGCCCGGGGAGCTGTTTTTT
TRBV10-3,TRBJ2-1,.,.,CAISGGDQFYNEQFF,TGTGCCATCAGTGGGGGGGACCAGTTTTACAATGAGCAGTTCTTC
TRBV7-3,TRBJ1-6,TRBD1,.,CASSPDRGRSPLHF,TGTGCCAGCAGCCCCGACAGGGGTCGATCACCCCTCCACTTT
TRBV29-1,TRBJ1-5,.,.,CSVAKGGGNQPQHF,TGCAGCGTAGCTAAGGGTGGAGGGAACCAGCCCCAGCATTTT
TRBV3-1/TRBV3-2,TRBJ2-5,TRBD2,few,CASSPTGTSGALGTQYF,TGTGCCAGCAGCCCAACCGGGACTAGCGGGGCTCTTGGGACCCAGTACTTC
TRBV5-1,TRBJ2-7,.,few,CASSLVPGETYEQYF,TGCGCCAGCAGCTTGGTACCAGGGGAAACCTACGAGCAGTACTTC
TRBV19,TRBJ2-3,TRBD2,.,CASSISRGGHLTDTQYF,TGTGCCAGTAGTATAAGTCGGGGGGGACACCTCACAGATACGCAGTATTTT
TRBV11-2,TRBJ2-1,TRBD2,.,CASSFGLAGGGNEQFF,TGTGCCAGCAGCTTTGGGCTAGCGGGGGGCGGTAATGAGCAGTTCTTC
TRBV4-2,TRBJ2-3,.,.,CASSQDQPRDTQYF,TGTGCCAGCAGCCAAGATCAACCTAGAGATACGCAGTATTTT
TRBV5-4,TRBJ2-1,TRBD2,.,CASSKTSGGYNEQFF,TGTGCCAGCAGCAAAACTAGCGGGGGCTACAATGAGCAGTTCTTC
TRBV25-1,TRBJ2-1,TRBD2,.,CASSTLAGASPNEQFF,TGTGCCAGCAGTACACTAGCGGGGGCGTCCCCCAATGAGCAGTTCTTC
TRBV4-2,TRBJ1-4,TRBD1,.,CASSQYGTGYEKLFF,TGTGCCAGCAGCCAATATGGGACAGGGTATGAAAAACTGTTTTTT
TRBV7-9,TRBJ2-7,TRBD1,.,CASSPDRGRRHEQYF,TGTGCCAGCAGCCCTGACAGGGGTCGTCGTCACGAGCAGTACTTC
TRBV5-3,TRBJ1-2,TRBD1,.,CARSRTGDGYTF,TGTGCCAGAAGCAGGACAGGGGATGGCTACACCTTC
TRBV19,TRBJ2-2,.,.,CASSVRQAGELFF,TGTGCCAGTAGTGTCCGCCAGGCCGGGGAGCTGTTTTTT
TRBV5-6,TRBJ2-7,.,.,CASSIGQTFSYEQYF,TGTGCCAGCAGCATTGGACAGACCTTTTCCTACGAGCAGTACTTC
TRBV3-1/TRBV3-2,TRBJ2-7,.,.,CASSQDFGLYEQYF,TGTGCCAGCAGCCAAGACTTTGGACTCTACGAGCAGTACTTC
TRBV24-1,TRBJ2-6,TRBD1,.,CATSDRTGVGANVLTF,TGTGCCACCAGTGACCGGACAGGGGTCGGGGCCAACGTCCTGACTTTC
TRBV10-2,TRBJ2-2,TRBD1,few,CASSHRGLRGTGELFF,TGCGCCAGCAGCCACAGGGGGCTAAGGGGCACCGGGGAGCTGTTTTTT
TRBV11-2,TRBJ2-1,.,.,CASSLERYYNEQFF,TGTGCCAGCAGCCTCGAGCGGTATTACAATGAGCAGTTCTTC
TRBV7-9,TRBJ1-3,.,.,CASSLGQNSGNTIYF,TGTGCCAGCAGCTTAGGACAGAACTCTGGAAACACCATATATTTT
TRBV14,TRBJ1-5,TRBD1,.,CASSQVAGGDQPQHF,TGTGCCAGCAGCCAAGTTGCAGGGGGCGATCAGCCCCAGCATTTT
TRBV10-3,TRBJ2-7,TRBD1,.,CAISVDRGAYEQYF,TGTGCCATCAGTGTTGACAGGGGGGCCTACGAGCAGTACTTC
TRBV2,TRBJ1-1,TRBD1,.,CASSVTGTGLVEAFF,TGTGCCAGCAGTGTCACCGGGACAGGCTTAGTTGAAGCTTTCTTT
TRBV18,TRBJ2-7,TRBD1,.,CASSPPTGGEEQYF,TGTGCCAGCTCACCACCAACAGGGGGCGAGGAGCAGTACTTC
TRBV27,TRBJ1-6,.,once,CASSLGWGENSPLHF,TGTGCCAGCAGTTTAGGGTGGGGGGAAAATTCACCCCTCCACTTT